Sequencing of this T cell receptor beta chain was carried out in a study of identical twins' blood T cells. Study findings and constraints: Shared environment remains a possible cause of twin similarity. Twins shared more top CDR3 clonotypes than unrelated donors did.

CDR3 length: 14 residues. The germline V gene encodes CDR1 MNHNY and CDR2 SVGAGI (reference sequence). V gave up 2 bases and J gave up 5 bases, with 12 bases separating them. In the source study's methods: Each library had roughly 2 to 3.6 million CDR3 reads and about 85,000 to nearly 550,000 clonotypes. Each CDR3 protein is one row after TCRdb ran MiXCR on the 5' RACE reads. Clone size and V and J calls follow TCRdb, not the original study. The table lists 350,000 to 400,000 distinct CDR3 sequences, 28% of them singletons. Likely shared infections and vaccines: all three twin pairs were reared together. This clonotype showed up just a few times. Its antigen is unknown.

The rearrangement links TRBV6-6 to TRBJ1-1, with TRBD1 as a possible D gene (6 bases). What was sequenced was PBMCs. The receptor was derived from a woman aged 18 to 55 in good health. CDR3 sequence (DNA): TGTGCCAGCAGTTACCGGACAGCCAATACTGAAGCTTTCTTT. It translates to CASSYRTANTEAFF.